The following is a T cell receptor (beta chain) sequence with its context. The antigen is unknown. Researchers reported that TCR beta cDNA libraries carried unique molecular identifiers. Via MiXCR, TCRdb re-called the PCR reads, giving one row per CDR3 protein. Of hundreds of thousands of distinct CDR3 sequences in the sample, 30% are singletons; the top ten hold more than 0.55%. These data are taken from a study of post-analysis software for immune sequencing data. The CDR3 has 15 residues. CDR1 and CDR2 (germline): SGHTA, FQGNSA. Trimming shortened V by 10 bases and J by 0 bases, and 16 bases separated the two germline ends. Whole-study results and caveats: About 5 TRBV segments (TRBV5-6, TRBV5-1 and TRBV20-1 among them) occurred more frequently in patients than in controls.

The origin of this receptor is a girl between 5 and 17 years old with multiple sclerosis. Sequencing was carried out using blood. V and J are TRBV7-2 and TRBJ2-1; D perhaps matches TRBD2 (6 bases). The DNA of the CDR3 is TGTGCCACCGACGCCGGGGGTAGCTCCTACAATGAGCAGTTCTTC. Translating it yields CATDAGGSSYNEQFF.